The T cell receptor beta chain under discussion was sequenced for a study of shared clonotypes between healthy human individuals. Looking at the study overall: Per-donor plates numbered three CD4 naive, three CD4 memory, two CD8 naive and one CD8 memory. Findings and limits, study-wide: Estimated clonotype richness was generally higher in naive than memory subsets. Rarefaction exposed incomplete sorted-subset sequencing despite large depth.

Clones were sequenced by immunoSEQ multiplex PCR, and TCRdb holds only the in-frame ones, with some missing. The profile shows about 2.1 million clones, over 85% of them singletons. Only CD45RO-negative cells positively selected for CCR7 counted as naive CD8 cells, so terminally differentiated effector memory CD45RA+ cells were excluded. Those who donated, Caucasian adults without exception, all lived in Nashville, Tennessee. As regards this clone: Antigen: not known. Other nucleotide sequences in the sample specify the same CDR3.

From germline, CDR1 is LGHNA and CDR2 YSLEER. The V end was cut by 0 bases, the J end by 3 bases, with 7 bases between. This CDR3 spans 14 amino acids. This TCR came from a young man in good health. Some clones in this sample may be carry-over from other donors' samples. The chain combines TRBV4-3 with TRBJ2-3; D ambiguous. Input material: naive CD8+ T cells from PBMCs. The CDR3 loop reads CASSQDGSTDTQYF. CDR3 DNA: TGCGCCAGCAGCCAAGACGGGTCGACAGATACGCAGTATTTT.